The clone carrying this T cell receptor beta chain was detected a few times. The antigen remains undetermined. The PCR had 60 Vbeta and 13 Jbeta primers. The assay was immunoSEQ multiplex PCR, and TCRdb's table has in-frame clones only and misses some. The repertoire holds around 90,000 clones, more than 60% seen once, with 2.7% in the top ten. These data belong to a study of cytomegalovirus exposure and HLA in healthy donors. Background on the study: A data release that came early held tens of millions of unique TCRs from HLA-typed donors.

General study results and limits: Overall, about 160 TCR beta chains were annotated as cytomegalovirus-associated.

Germline V gene lookup returns CDR1 SGHDN and CDR2 FVKESK. V lost 1 base to trimming and J lost 2 bases; unmatched junction nucleotides: 9. This CDR3 has 19 residues. J is TRBJ2-6 and V is TRBV14; 9 positions agree with TRBD2. Specimen: PBMCs. This receptor was identified in a man aged 25-40 years in good health and CMV-seronegative. As DNA, the CDR3 is TGTGCCAGCAGCCAAGCGGGTAGCGGGGGTCTCCCTGGGGCCAACGTCCTGACTTTC. As protein: CASSQAGSGGLPGANVLTF.